This is a list of T cell receptor beta chains from one sample in a study of T cell responses to AZD1222 COVID-19 vaccine. Only in-frame clones appear in the TCRdb table, and some are missing; sequencing was by immunoSEQ multiplex PCR. This sample has about 68,000 clones, with 88% found just once. The specimen comprised peripheral blood, sampled on day 0 of AZD1222 vaccination. All receptors come from an adult in good health. CDR3s include the opening cysteine and the closing phenylalanine or tryptophan. Each record gives: J gene, V gene, CDR3 protein.

J: TRBJ1-2
V: TRBV28
CDR3: CASSLRRIRRARVPYGYTF

J: TRBJ2-7
V: TRBV2
CDR3: CASATYEQYF

J: TRBJ2-7
V: TRBV18
CDR3: CASSPGTSANYEQYF

J: TRBJ1-1
V: TRBV28
CDR3: CASSGSNTEAFF

J: TRBJ2-3
V: TRBV19
CDR3: CASSSRLAGRRDTQYF

J: TRBJ2-2
V: TRBV15
CDR3: CATSRDRGFGGELFF

J: TRBJ2-7
V: TRBV6-6
CDR3: CASSPFPLRDLSYEQYF

J: TRBJ1-4
V: TRBV5-4
CDR3: CASSNDATNEKLFF

J: TRBJ2-7
V: TRBV6-5
CDR3: CASSKLAGSSYEQYF

J: TRBJ1-2
V: TRBV5-5
CDR3: CASTPQEGAGGYTF

J: TRBJ1-4
V: TRBV18
CDR3: CASSPYAQGGTNEKLFF

J: TRBJ2-3
V: TRBV5-4
CDR3: CASSLDRGVTDTQYF

J: TRBJ2-3
V: TRBV15
CDR3: CATSRDRALSTDTQYF

J: TRBJ2-7
V: TRBV29-1
CDR3: CSVVATSYEQYF

J: TRBJ1-1
V: TRBV6-5
CDR3: CASRDQPNTEAFF

J: TRBJ2-1
V: TRBV24-1
CDR3: CATGLAGGSITNEQFF

J: TRBJ2-1
V: TRBV5-4
CDR3: CASSAGLAGVGGNEQFF

J: TRBJ2-7
V: TRBV27
CDR3: CASSPLQSSVEQYF

J: TRBJ1-3
V: TRBV6-5
CDR3: CASSYSGGRGNTIYF

J: TRBJ1-5
V: TRBV18
CDR3: CASSAFLGALSAQHF